The 26 T cell receptor beta chains below come from one sample, sequenced in a study of blood T cell repertoires in COVID-19. Sequencing used immunoSEQ multiplex PCR; TCRdb keeps in-frame clones, though not all of them. The sample has under 110,000 clones; 71% are singletons. Sequencing used peripheral blood. These receptors all stem from a human donor with acute or convalescent COVID-19. The donor label of this sample is uncertain.

This clone was observed many times. J is TRBJ1-5 and V is TRBV7-2, with a tentative D call TRBD1 (5 bases). The CDR3 has 16 amino acids. Germline V gives CDR1 SGHTA, CDR2 FQGNSA. Deletions cut 2 bases from V and 2 bases from J, with 13 bases between. Here the CDR3 DNA reads TGTGCCAGCAGCTTATCCCGGACATCGGGCAATCAGCCCCAGCATTTT. Protein: CASSLSRTSGNQPQHF.

This clone appeared a few times. The chain links TRBV30 to TRBJ1-6, with D hard to call. V was shortened by 3 bases and J by 8 bases, with 8 bases between the two germline ends. Per the germline V gene, CDR1 is GTSNPN and CDR2 is SVGIG (reference sequence). This CDR3 has 12 residues. The CDR3 region has the DNA TGTGCCTGGAGGACGGGGTATTCACCCCTCCACTTT. It codes for CAWRTGYSPLHF. The full variable domain, in which reference TRBV30 and TRBJ1-6 provide the parts outside the CDR3, is SQTIHQWPATLVQPVGSPLSLECTVEGTSNPNLYWYRQAAGRGLQLLFYSVGIGQISSEVPQNLSASRPQDRQFILSSKKLLLSDSGFYLCAWRTGYSPLHFGNGTRLTVT.

This clone was seen many times. V gene TRBV6-5 combines with J gene TRBJ1-3; D remains ambiguous. The CDR3 has 13 amino acids. Per germline, CDR1 MNHEY and CDR2 SVGAGI. Trimming left V 6 bases short and J 4 bases short, with 10 bases between. CDR3 loop: CASRLGPGNTIYF. In DNA, the CDR3 is TGTGCCAGCAGGCTAGGTCCCGGAAACACCATATATTTT.

The chain uses TRBV11-1 and TRBJ1-2; TRBD1 might be the D (6 bases). Germline values: CDR1 SGHAT, CDR2 FQDESV (reference sequence). This CDR3 region has 15 residues. Trimming pared 4 bases from V and 6 bases from J, leaving 18 bases between. CDR3 DNA sequence: TGTGCCAGCAGCTCCGATATCAGGGGAAAAGATGGCTACACCTTC. The encoded protein is CASSSDIRGKDGYTF.

By its share, this clone is medium-sized. Other nucleotide sequences from this sample produce the same CDR3. The chain links TRBV5-1 to TRBJ1-3; TRBD1 agrees at 7 bases. This CDR3 spans 13 amino acids. From germline, CDR1 is SGHRS and CDR2 YFSETQ. Germline trimming cut 3 bases from V and 4 bases from J; bases unmatched to any gene: 1. The CDR3 DNA reads as TGCGCCAGCAGCTCGGGACAGGGAAACACCATATATTTT. It translates to CASSSGQGNTIYF.

The J gene is TRBJ1-2, the V gene TRBV7-8, with D possibly being TRBD1 (6 bases). CDR1 is SGHVS, CDR2 FQNEAQ, per germline. The CDR3 length is 16 residues. With 4 bases removed from V and 8 bases from J, the gap between germline ends came to 23 bases. CDR3 DNA sequence: TGTGCCAGCAGCTCCTCAGGGGTCCTTCCAACTAGAGGCTACACCTTC. Translation: CASSSSGVLPTRGYTF.

CDR3 sequence (DNA): TGTGCCAGTAGTATGCGGGACAGGGGGCAAACGAGATCTGGAAACACCATATATTTT. Residues: CASSMRDRGQTRSGNTIYF. This chain uses TRBV19 with TRBJ1-3, with 12 bases aligning to TRBD1. V trimming: 3 bases; J trimming: 1 base; junction bases outside the gene matches: 10. CDR3 length: 19 amino acids. Germline CDR1 and CDR2: LNHDA and SQIVND (reference sequence). The entire variable domain, with the rest obtained from reference TRBV19 and TRBJ1-3, is as follows: DGGITQSPKYLFRKEGQNVTLSCEQNLNHDAMYWYRQDPGQGLRLIYYSQIVNDFQKGDIAEGYSVSREKKESFPLTVTSAQKNPTAFYLCASSMRDRGQTRSGNTIYFGEGSWLTVV.

The V and J genes are TRBV14 and TRBJ2-7, with D possibly TRBD1 on 5 matching bases. Between the trimmed V and J ends, which lost 5 bases and 3 bases, there was a span of 20 bases. The length of the CDR3 is 16 residues. Germline values: CDR1 SGHDN, CDR2 FVKESK. CDR3 sequence reads: CASSGRSWQGIYEQYF. CDR3 in DNA: TGTGCCAGCAGCGGACGCTCTTGGCAGGGCATCTACGAGCAGTACTTC.

This clone was found once. At one end, the junction sequence differs from germline, possibly due to a read error. The chain combines TRBV5-1 with TRBJ2-3; 7 bases are shared with TRBD2. The CDR3 covers 13 residues. CDR1 is SGHRS, CDR2 YFSETQ, per germline. The CDR3 reads CASWAETSAVLHF. DNA for the CDR3: TGCGCCAGCTGGGCCGAAACTAGCGCGGTGTTGCATTTT.

The gene calls are TRBV7-8 and TRBJ2-7; TRBD2 matches 7 bases. V was pared by 1 base and J by 3 bases, with 6 bases of the junction left unmatched. Looked up from germline, CDR1 is SGHVS and CDR2 is FQNEAQ. CDR3 length: 15 residues. The CDR3 DNA reads TGTGCCAGCAGCTTAGAATGGCGGGGGAGCTACGAGCAGTACTTC. Translation: CASSLEWRGSYEQYF.

V gene TRBV24-1 combines with J gene TRBJ2-6; 12 bases align to TRBD1. CDR3 length: 19 residues. Per the germline V gene, CDR1 is KGHDR and CDR2 is SFDVKD. Trimming cost V 4 bases and J 2 bases; bases outside gene matches: 8. CDR3 protein: CATSEEPGQGAPGANVLTF. CDR3 nucleotides: TGTGCCACCAGTGAGGAACCGGGACAGGGGGCTCCTGGGGCCAACGTCCTGACTTTC.

This chain links TRBV7-9 with TRBJ2-3; D unclear. CDR1 is SEHNR and CDR2 is FQNEAQ in the germline V gene (reference sequence). The CDR3 is 15 amino acids. With 4 bases removed from V and 4 bases from J, the gap between germline ends came to 15 bases. The CDR3 DNA reads as TGTGCCAGCAGCTCGAGAACCCCGCAGGCAGATACGCAGTATTTT. This encodes CASSSRTPQADTQYF.

The gene calls are TRBV5-1 and TRBJ1-2; 8 bases are shared with TRBD1. The germline CDR1 and CDR2 sequences are SGHRS and YFSETQ. V shed 1 base, J shed 8 bases, and the junction held 7 bases outside the gene matches. The CDR3 runs to 14 residues. The DNA for the CDR3 is TGCGCCAGCAGCTTGTCTGGACAGGGTTCGGGCTACACCTTC. Residues: CASSLSGQGSGYTF.

This clone showed up just a few times. The V gene is TRBV10-3, the J gene TRBJ2-1, with 8 bases that match TRBD2. The CDR3 contains 13 residues. Germline CDR1 reads ENHRY; CDR2 reads SYGVKD. V lost 6 bases and J lost 8; bases outside the gene matches: 6. The CDR3, as DNA: TGTGCCATCAGGGACGGGGGGGCTTATGAGCAGTTCTTC. Its translation: CAIRDGGAYEQFF.

V usage is TRBV7-2 and J usage is TRBJ2-4; TRBD1 is a possible D gene (6 bases). This CDR3 region has 19 residues. Trimming took 1 base from V and 0 from J, leaving 19 bases between them. Germline CDR1 SGHTA, CDR2 FQGNSA. The CDR3 here is CASSLVEQQGRLAKNIQYF. CDR3 in DNA: TGTGCCAGCAGCTTAGTAGAGCAACAGGGAAGACTAGCCAAAAACATTCAGTACTTC.

This chain uses TRBV2 with TRBJ2-3; D not certain. This CDR3 has 14 amino acids. V dropped 3 bases and J dropped 6 bases, with 13 bases sitting between them. Per germline, CDR1 SNHLY and CDR2 FYNNEI. CDR3 in amino acids: CASSDLGPLDTQYF. The CDR3 DNA follows: TGTGCCAGCAGTGATCTAGGCCCTCTGGATACGCAGTATTTT. The complete variable domain, with remaining parts taken from reference TRBV2 and TRBJ2-3, reads EPEVTQTPSHQVTQMGQEVILRCVPISNHLYFYWYRQILGQKVEFLVSFYNNEISEKSEIFDDQFSVERPDGSNFTLKIRSTKLEDSAMYFCASSDLGPLDTQYFGPGTRLTVL.

The V and J genes are TRBV28 and TRBJ1-2; D possibly corresponds to TRBD1 (6 bases). Germline V gene sequence: CDR1 MDHEN, CDR2 SYDVKM. This CDR3 comprises 14 residues. V lost 2 bases to trimming and J lost 4 bases, with 11 bases between them. CDR3 amino acids: CASSLGIGGYGYTF. The CDR3, as DNA: TGTGCCAGCAGTTTAGGTATAGGGGGCTATGGCTACACCTTC.

The genes are TRBV15 and TRBJ2-7; 8 bases align to TRBD1. The CDR3 is made up of 15 amino acids. V dropped 1 base and J dropped 2; count of bases not matched to a gene: 4. Germline CDR1 LNHNV, CDR2 YYDKDF (reference sequence). This CDR3 is CATSRAPTGAYEQYV. The CDR3 coding sequence is TGTGCCACCAGCAGAGCCCCGACAGGGGCCTACGAGCAGTACGTC.

This chain links TRBV13 with TRBJ1-2; D remains unclear. The CDR3 spans 14 residues. The V and J ends lost 5 bases and 4 bases respectively, with 14 bases between them. Germline CDR1 is PRHDT and CDR2 is FYEKMQ (reference sequence). The CDR3 region is CASSPESTSYGYTF. The CDR3 nucleotides read TGTGCCAGCAGCCCTGAATCTACTAGCTATGGCTACACCTTC.

The chain uses TRBV13 and TRBJ1-1; D unresolved. The CDR3 extends over 13 amino acids. Germline CDR1 and CDR2: PRHDT and FYEKMQ (reference sequence). Deletions cut 5 bases from V and 1 base from J, with 8 bases between. The CDR3 spells CASSPTPNTEAFF. The DNA for the CDR3 is TGTGCCAGCAGCCCGACACCGAACACTGAAGCTTTCTTT.

This chain links TRBV7-9 with TRBJ1-2, with TRBD1 identical over 8 bases. The CDR3 is 14 amino acids. Germline assignment: CDR1 SEHNR and CDR2 FQNEAQ (reference sequence). Germline trimming cut 5 bases from V and 7 bases from J; bases unmatched to any gene: 9. The CDR3 region is CASSPWTGSGGYTF. The CDR3 bases are TGTGCCAGCAGCCCCTGGACAGGGAGTGGTGGCTACACCTTC.

This clone appeared a single time. This chain uses TRBV9 with TRBJ1-6, with TRBD1 matching over 7 bases. The CDR3 spans 15 residues. The junction had 7 bases not matched to a gene; V was cut back by 0 bases and J by 10 bases. Germline V CDR1 and CDR2: SGDLS, YYNGEE. The CDR3 DNA is TGTGCCAGCAGCGTAGACGGGACAGAGGAGTCACCCCTCCACTTT. Its protein product is CASSVDGTEESPLHF.

This chain joins TRBV5-1 and TRBJ1-2, with D unclear. Trimming cost V 0 bases and J 0 bases, with 9 bases left between them. CDR3 size: 15 residues. Germline lookup yields CDR1 SGHRS and CDR2 YFSETQ. Written as DNA, the CDR3 is TGCGCCAGCAGCTTGGGTTCAGGTGCTAACTATGGCTACACCTTC. Translated: CASSLGSGANYGYTF.

This rearrangement joins TRBV7-3 to TRBJ2-5; 8 bases agree with TRBD1. Germline values: CDR1 SGHTA, CDR2 FQGTGA. The CDR3 runs to 15 residues. V lost 5 bases, J lost 7 bases, and 12 bases stayed unmatched. The CDR3 nucleotides read TGTGCCAGCAGCAGAAGTGGGGACAGGCTGGCGACCCAGTACTTC. It encodes CASSRSGDRLATQYF. Full variable domain (rest looked up from reference TRBV7-3 and TRBJ2-5): GAGVSQTPSNKVTEKGKYVELRCDPISGHTALYWYRQSLGQGPEFLIYFQGTGAADDSGLPNDRFFAVRPEGSVSTLKIQRTERGDSAVYLCASSRSGDRLATQYFGPGTRLLVL.

The CDR3 DNA is TGTGCCAGCAGCCTCGACAGGGTTCCTAACTATGGCTACACCTTC. Translation: CASSLDRVPNYGYTF. The chain employs TRBV3-1 (or the pseudogene TRBV3-2) and TRBJ1-2; 7 bases agree with TRBD1. CDR3 length equals 15 residues. The trim removed 4 bases at V and 0 bases at J, leaving 5 bases unmatched. CDR1 LGHDT and CDR2 YNNKEL come from the germline V gene (reference sequence).

J is TRBJ1-1 and V is TRBV27, with 7 bases lining up with TRBD1. CDR3 length: 16 amino acids. Germline assignment: CDR1 MNHEY and CDR2 SMNVEV (reference sequence). V lost 6 bases to trimming and J lost 1 base; unmatched junction nucleotides: 11. The CDR3 protein is CASSLLGGGQNTEAFF. In DNA, the CDR3 is TGTGCCAGCAGCCTCCTCGGAGGGGGCCAGAACACTGAAGCTTTCTTT.